This TCR beta chain was sequenced during a study of T cell repertoires in cytomegalovirus infection. TCRdb called the reads again in MiXCR, with one record for every CDR3 protein. Seen here are roughly 300,000 distinct CDR3 sequences, roughly 25% observed once, and the top ten hold around 14%. The V gene end was trimmed by 9 bases and the J gene end by 1 base; junction bases not matched to a gene: 7. Looked up from germline, CDR1 is MDHEN and CDR2 is SYDVKM. The CDR3 has 14 residues. There are many counts of this clonotype. This sequence was found in a human donor in good health (CMV status not recorded). Some clones in this sample may be carry-over from other donors' samples. Sequenced sample: PBMCs. This chain joins TRBV28 and TRBJ1-2, with 8 bases that match TRBD1. The CDR3 loop reads CASRTGGVNYGYTF. CDR3 nucleotides: TGTGCCAGTCGCACAGGGGGTGTTAACTATGGCTACACCTTC.